In its sample, the clone carrying this T cell receptor (beta chain) was seen once. This entry is derived from a study of blood T cell repertoires in COVID-19. Across the whole study: COVID-19 samples, acute and convalescent, were from the United States, Italy and Spain.

CDR3 size: 13 residues. Between the trimmed V and J ends, which lost 3 bases and 4 bases, there was a span of 9 bases. Germline V lookup: CDR1 LNHDA, CDR2 SQIVND (reference sequence). Sequencing was performed with immunoSEQ multiplex PCR; in TCRdb, only in-frame clones are kept and a portion is missing. Among over 300,000 clones listed, approximately 82% were seen once. Sequencing used peripheral blood. The receptor was isolated from a woman in her fifties or sixties with acute or convalescent COVID-19. This rearrangement joins TRBV19 to TRBJ1-1; D not resolved. CDR3 sequence (DNA): TGTGCCAGTAGTATGCGCCCTGCCACTGAAGCTTTCTTT. Its protein is CASSMRPATEAFF.